Listed below are T cell receptor beta chains from one sample, sequenced in a study of control samples from healthy donors and cancer patients. Profiled with immunoSEQ multiplex PCR; TCRdb holds only in-frame clones, not every one. The table lists 98,000 or so clones, roughly 82% of them singletons. The specimen was blood. The origin of the receptors is a man aged 55 to 70 in good health. CDR3s include the opening cysteine and the closing phenylalanine or tryptophan. The D gene is left open where the match is weak. Size tells how often a clone was seen (once, few, many) or the class of an expanded clone, and some rows leave it out.

>TRBV28|TRBJ2-3|-|TRBD2
TGTGCCAGCAGTTTACCTACTAGCGGGGGGACCACAGATACGCAGTATTTT
CASSLPTSGGTTDTQYF
>TRBV27|TRBJ1-6|-|-
TGTGCCAGCAGTTTTAGGGGACGGGGGGCCTCCTATAATTCACCCCTCCACTTT
CASSFRGRGASYNSPLHF
>TRBV11-2|TRBJ1-4|-|-
TGTGCCAGCAGCATCGGGGGGGCTAATGAAAAACTGTTTTTT
CASSIGGANEKLFF
>TRBV7-9|TRBJ2-7|-|-
TGTGCCAGCAGCTTTTCCTACGAGCAGTACTTC
CASSFSYEQYF
>TRBV2|TRBJ2-7|-|TRBD1
TGTGCCAGCAGAAGAATCCTCCAGGGGGCCTACGAGCAGTACTTC
CASRRILQGAYEQYF
>TRBV24-1|TRBJ1-6|once|-
TGTGCCACCAGTGATTCCCGCCCCTCGGACAGCAACGGCTCACCCCTCCACTTT
CATSDSRPSDSNGSPLHF
>TRBV12-5|TRBJ1-1|-|-
TGTGCTAGTGGTTTTTCTCTGGCGGGGGAGGAGACTGAAGCTTTCTTT
CASGFSLAGEETEAFF
>TRBV5-1|TRBJ2-1|-|TRBD1
TGCGCCAGCAGCTTGCCCTCAGGTCAGGGGGATGAGCAGTTCTTC
CASSLPSGQGDEQFF
>TRBV18|TRBJ2-7|once|-
TGTGCCAGCTCACCAGAGACAGACTCCTACGAGCAGTACTTC
CASSPETDSYEQYF
>TRBV28|TRBJ1-1|-|-
TGTGCCAGCAAACTCGAGCGTGAAGCTTTCTTT
CASKLEREAFF
>TRBV14|TRBJ2-1|-|TRBD1
TGTGCCAGCAGCTCGAGGGACAGGGTCAATGAGCAGTTCTTC
CASSSRDRVNEQFF
>TRBV5-1|TRBJ1-6|-|-
TGCGCCAGCAGCTTGGCGGGCCCCCGCTATAATTCACCCCTCCACTTT
CASSLAGPRYNSPLHF
>TRBV9|TRBJ1-5|-|-
TGTGCCAGCAGCGTAGCATGGGGACGGACTAGGGATGGCAATCAGCCCCAGCATTTT
CASSVAWGRTRDGNQPQHF
>TRBV5-1|TRBJ1-4|-|-
TGCGCCAGCAGCTATGGATCCCGTGGGGAAAAACTGTTTTTT
CASSYGSRGEKLFF
>TRBV11-3|TRBJ2-7|-|TRBD1
TGTGCCAGCAGCTTAGGGCAGGGGGCAAGGGAGCAGTACTTC
CASSLGQGAREQYF
>TRBV11-2|TRBJ1-4|-|TRBD1
TGTGCCAGCAGCCGTGACAGGGGTGGGGAAAAACTGTTTTTT
CASSRDRGGEKLFF
>TRBV7-9|TRBJ1-5|-|-
TGTGCCAGCAGCTTCCCTCGTCAGGAGAACAATCAGCCCCAGCATTTT
CASSFPRQENNQPQHF
>TRBV27|TRBJ2-7|-|TRBD2
TGTGCCAGCAGTTTAGGGACTAGCCCCGACGAGCAGTACTTC
CASSLGTSPDEQYF
>TRBV7-3|TRBJ2-5|once|TRBD2
TGTGCCAGCAGCGCCAGACTAGCGGGGGTGGAGACCCAGTACTTC
CASSARLAGVETQYF
>TRBV2|TRBJ2-7|-|TRBD2
TGTGCCAGCTCATTAGCGGGAATGAGCTACGAGCAGTACTTC
CASSLAGMSYEQYF
>TRBV9|TRBJ1-1|-|-
TGTGCCAGCAGCCGTGAGGTGGGCACTGAAGCTTTCTTT
CASSREVGTEAFF
>TRBV19|TRBJ2-1|-|-
TGTGCCAGTAGTATAGTTGGCGGACCTTCCTACAATGAGCAGTTCTTC
CASSIVGGPSYNEQFF
>TRBV6-6|TRBJ1-1|-|-
TGTGCCAGCAGTTACAGGGGCCCTGACACTGAAGCTTTCTTT
CASSYRGPDTEAFF
>TRBV27|TRBJ1-4|-|-
TGTGCCAGCAGTTTGGGGTCGACAACTAATGAAAAACTGTTTTTT
CASSLGSTTNEKLFF
>TRBV5-1|TRBJ2-7|-|TRBD2
TGCGCCAGCAGCTTGGGGCGGGGAGGGTCCGGCGAGCAGTACTTC
CASSLGRGGSGEQYF
>TRBV5-6|TRBJ1-2|few|TRBD1
TGTGCCAGCAGCTTGGAAGGGGGCCTTTTCAGGGATAACTATGGCTACACCTTC
CASSLEGGLFRDNYGYTF
>TRBV9|TRBJ2-5|-|TRBD2
TGTGCCAGCAGCGTAGGGGGGGGACCCGCGGAGACCCAGTACTTC
CASSVGGGPAETQYF
>TRBV11-3|TRBJ2-1|-|TRBD2
TGTGCCAGCAGCGCTAGGACTAGCGGGAGCAATGAGCAGTTCTTC
CASSARTSGSNEQFF
>TRBV4-1|TRBJ1-4|few|-
TGCGCCAGCAGCCGGCCCGGACGGTTAAATGAAAAACTGTTTTTT
CASSRPGRLNEKLFF
>TRBV5-1|TRBJ2-1|-|-
TGCGCCAGCAGCCTGGGGTCCTCCATGGACAATGAGCAGTTCTTC
CASSLGSSMDNEQFF
>TRBV2|TRBJ2-4|-|-
TGTGCCAGCAGTATTAACTACAGGGATGCCCCTCACATTCAGTACTTC
CASSINYRDAPHIQYF
>TRBV7-9|TRBJ2-1|-|TRBD2
TGTGCCAGCAGCTTACCTAGCGGGAGTAAAAATGAGCAGTTCTTC
CASSLPSGSKNEQFF
>TRBV7-9|TRBJ1-1|few|TRBD1
TGTGCCAGCAGCTCCTACAGGGGGCTGAACACTGAAGCTTTCTTT
CASSSYRGLNTEAFF
>TRBV10-3|TRBJ2-2|-|TRBD1
TGTGCCATCAGAGACGGGACAGGGAGGTCCGGGGAGCTGTTTTTT
CAIRDGTGRSGELFF
>TRBV6-2/TRBV6-3|TRBJ1-5|-|TRBD1
TGTGCCAGCAGTCCACAGGGGAATCAGCCCCAGCATTTT
CASSPQGNQPQHF
>TRBV5-5|TRBJ1-5|-|-
TGTGCCAGCAGCTTGGAGGGGCGTGGGAATCAGCCCCAGCATTTT
CASSLEGRGNQPQHF
>TRBV7-9|TRBJ2-7|-|-
TGTGCCAGCAGCAAGCTCGGGCAGAGGACCTCCTACGAGCAGTACTTC
CASSKLGQRTSYEQYF
>TRBV11-2|TRBJ1-5|-|-
TGTGCCAGCAGCTTCCCAACCGACAGTACAGATCCCCAGCATTTT
CASSFPTDSTDPQHF
>TRBV7-2|TRBJ1-6|once|-
TGTGCCAGCAGCCACCCAGGGGCACCCCTCCACTTT
CASSHPGAPLHF
>TRBV10-3|TRBJ2-7|-|-
TGTGCCATCAGTGGACACCTCTCCTACGAGCAGTACTTC
CAISGHLSYEQYF
>TRBV7-6|TRBJ1-6|-|TRBD1
TGTGCCAGCAGCTACGGACAGGGGATAGATTCACCCCTCCACTTT
CASSYGQGIDSPLHF
>TRBV6-6|TRBJ2-7|-|-
TGTGCCAGCAGTTTCGACGGCTACGAGCAGTACTTC
CASSFDGYEQYF
>TRBV19|TRBJ2-5|-|-
TGTGCCAGTAGTATAGGGGGCAGACTCGGACTCCAAGAGACCCAGTACTTC
CASSIGGRLGLQETQYF
>TRBV7-9|TRBJ2-2|-|TRBD2
TGTGCCAGCAGAAGACTAGCGGGGGGCACCGGGGAGCTGTTTTTT
CASRRLAGGTGELFF
>TRBV11-3|TRBJ2-7|-|-
TGTGCCAGCAGCTTCCGGGACGGGGAGCAGTACTTC
CASSFRDGEQYF
>TRBV20-1|TRBJ2-3|-|-
TGCAGTGCTAGGTCGGGGAATACGCAGTATTTT
CSARSGNTQYF
>TRBV14|TRBJ2-3|-|-
TGTGCCAGCAGCCAAGACGTAGCTCTTACCACAGATACGCAGTATTTT
CASSQDVALTTDTQYF
>TRBV24-1|TRBJ2-5|-|-
TGTGCCACCAGTGATGGGGCATCCCTGGAGGAGACCCAGTACTTC
CATSDGASLEETQYF
>TRBV5-1|TRBJ2-1|-|-
TGCGCCAGCAGCTTGGGGGATATTGTTTACAATGAGCAGTTCTTC
CASSLGDIVYNEQFF
>TRBV5-1|TRBJ1-1|-|TRBD1
TGCGCCAGCAGCCCACAGGGGGTGGGTGCTGAAGCTTTCTTT
CASSPQGVGAEAFF
>TRBV12-3/TRBV12-4|TRBJ2-5|once|-
TGTGCCAGCGGGGGAACTGTGGGAGAGACCCAGTACTTC
CASGGTVGETQYF
>TRBV4-1|TRBJ2-7|-|-
TGCGCCAGCAGCCACTCAGCTACCTACGAGCAGTACTTC
CASSHSATYEQYF
>TRBV15|TRBJ2-4|-|-
TGTGCCACCAGCGGAGGACTAACGGGAAACATTCAGTACTTC
CATSGGLTGNIQYF
>TRBV27|TRBJ2-7|-|TRBD1
TGTGCCAGCAGGTCGACAGGGTATCCCTACGAGCAGTACTTC
CASRSTGYPYEQYF
>TRBV7-2|TRBJ2-3|-|TRBD2
TGTGCCAGCAGCTTATCCAGCGGGAGGGGAGATACGCAGTATTTT
CASSLSSGRGDTQYF
>TRBV19|TRBJ2-1|-|TRBD2
TGTGCCAGTAGTCCGGGGGGAGCTCTTAATGAGCAGTTCTTC
CASSPGGALNEQFF
>TRBV25-1|TRBJ2-7|-|-
TGTGCCAGCAGTGACCTGGCTACCTACGAGCAGTACTTC
CASSDLATYEQYF
>TRBV3-1/TRBV3-2|TRBJ2-5|few|-
TGTGCCAGCAGCCAAGGGAGAGAGACCCAGTACTTC
CASSQGRETQYF
>TRBV18|TRBJ2-3|once|TRBD2
TGTGCCAGCTCACCAGTGGAGACTAGCGGGGGGAAGGATACGCAGTATTTT
CASSPVETSGGKDTQYF
>TRBV10-2|TRBJ1-1|-|TRBD1
TGCGCCAGCACCAAGGACAGGGGGGACACTGAAGCTTTCTTT
CASTKDRGDTEAFF